This is a list of T cell receptor beta chains from one sample in a study of OX40 agonist ivuxolimab in advanced cancers. Assay: immunoSEQ multiplex PCR; the TCRdb copy retains only in-frame clones and omits some. The sample lists tens of thousands of clones, over 80% seen once, with around 4% in the top ten. This sample comprised CD4+ or CD8+ T cells sorted from blood, obtained in a trial of the OX40 agonist ivuxolimab. These receptors were obtained from an adult with an advanced solid tumor such as melanoma, head and neck, liver or kidney cancer. Each CDR3 is given with its conserved first and last residue. A D gene is named only where the DNA matches it firmly. Clone size is not always given. Where it is, it says once, few, many or a class for expanded clones.

TRBV7-9	TRBJ1-3	.	.	CASSLGQGSGNTIYF	TGTGCCAGCAGCTTAGGCCAGGGCTCTGGAAACACCATATATTTT
TRBV7-9	TRBJ2-1	TRBD1	.	CASSSPGQAAMSKFF	TGTGCCAGCAGTTCTCCCGGACAGGCCGCAATGAGCAAGTTCTTC
TRBV7-2	TRBJ2-1	.	.	CASSTWTDEGYNEQFF	TGTGCCAGCAGCACCTGGACCGATGAGGGGTACAATGAGCAGTTCTTC
TRBV27	TRBJ2-1	.	once	CASSLLPSSYNEQFF	TGTGCCAGCAGTTTATTGCCTAGCTCCTACAATGAGCAGTTCTTC
TRBV4-1	TRBJ2-1	.	.	CASSQGSNSYNEQFF	TGCGCCAGCAGCCAAGGGTCAAACTCCTACAATGAGCAGTTCTTC
TRBV5-1	TRBJ2-1	TRBD2	once	CASSLGSGGSYNEQFF	TGCGCCAGCAGCTTAGGAAGCGGGGGGTCTTACAATGAGCAGTTCTTC
TRBV9	TRBJ2-7	TRBD1	.	CASSDGTGFSYEQYF	TGTGCCAGCAGCGACGGGACAGGGTTCTCCTACGAGCAGTACTTC
TRBV27	TRBJ2-6	.	.	CASSLSGGTEGWANVLTF	TGTGCCAGCAGTTTATCAGGCGGAACGGAGGGCTGGGCCAACGTCCTGACTTTC
TRBV27	TRBJ2-5	TRBD2	medium-sized	CASSLSSSGGLGETQYF	TGTGCCAGCAGTTTATCGTCGTCGGGGGGTCTTGGAGAGACCCAGTACTTC
TRBV4-3	TRBJ2-7	TRBD2	once	CASSPFSGRAGGYEQYF	TGCGCCAGCAGCCCATTTAGCGGGAGGGCCGGGGGGTACGAGCAGTACTTC
TRBV5-1	TRBJ2-7	TRBD1	.	CASSVAVDREYEQYF	TGCGCCAGCAGCGTCGCTGTAGACAGGGAATACGAGCAGTACTTC
TRBV27	TRBJ2-2	TRBD1	.	CASSFGDSDTGELFF	TGTGCCAGCAGTTTCGGGGACAGTGACACCGGGGAGCTGTTTTTT
TRBV6-1	TRBJ2-5	TRBD1	.	CASRQGANSKETQYF	TGTGCCAGCAGGCAGGGGGCGAATAGTAAAGAGACCCAGTACTTC
TRBV5-1	TRBJ1-4	.	.	CASSLRTRTEKLFF	TGCGCCAGCAGCTTAAGGACAAGGACTGAAAAACTGTTTTTT
TRBV9	TRBJ2-1	TRBD2	.	CASSVVAGSYNEQFF	TGTGCCAGCAGCGTAGTAGCGGGATCCTACAATGAGCAGTTCTTC
TRBV6-5	TRBJ1-2	.	.	CASSYAGGAHYGYTF	TGTGCCAGCAGTTACGCGGGGGGCGCTCACTATGGCTACACCTTC
TRBV5-6	TRBJ1-6	.	.	CASSLVGERSYNSPLHF	TGTGCCAGCAGCTTGGTTGGAGAGAGGTCCTATAATTCACCCCTCCACTTT
TRBV21-1	TRBJ2-7	.	.	CASSKKTSGRSYEQYF	TGTGCCAGCAGCAAAAAGACGTCAGGGCGTTCCTACGAGCAGTACTTC
TRBV7-6	TRBJ2-5	.	.	CANSLGDSETQYF	TGTGCCAACAGCTTAGGGGACTCGGAGACCCAGTACTTC
TRBV6-5	TRBJ2-1	.	.	CASSPTGPKYNEQFF	TGTGCCAGCAGCCCAACCGGGCCTAAGTACAATGAGCAGTTCTTC
TRBV5-4	TRBJ2-5	TRBD1	.	CASSWGTAETQYF	TGTGCCAGCAGCTGGGGGACAGCGGAGACCCAGTACTTC
TRBV11-1	TRBJ2-7	.	.	CASSLVGISYEQYF	TGTGCCAGCAGCTTAGTGGGGATCTCCTACGAGCAGTACTTC
TRBV7-7	TRBJ2-7	TRBD1	.	CASSPHILTGPDEQYF	TGTGCTAGCAGCCCCCATATCTTGACAGGGCCAGACGAGCAGTACTTC
TRBV29-1	TRBJ2-1	TRBD2	.	CSGEGREGSYNEQFF	TGCAGCGGTGAGGGGCGGGAGGGATCCTACAATGAGCAGTTCTTC
TRBV5-4	TRBJ2-2	TRBD1	.	CASSLGSGTGTGELFF	TGTGCCAGCAGCTTGGGCTCCGGGACAGGGACCGGGGAGCTGTTTTTT
TRBV5-1	TRBJ2-7	.	.	CASSPTLTGSYEQYF	TGCGCCAGCAGCCCAACGCTGACAGGTTCCTACGAGCAGTACTTC
TRBV19	TRBJ2-5	.	.	CASSYDSGETQYF	TGTGCCAGTAGCTACGACAGCGGAGAGACCCAGTACTTC
TRBV15	TRBJ2-7	TRBD1	.	CATSRDFAWDRHAYEQYF	TGTGCCACCAGCAGAGATTTCGCATGGGACAGACATGCCTACGAGCAGTACTTC
TRBV6-1	TRBJ1-6	.	.	CASRGGEGQESPLHF	TGTGCCAGCAGAGGGGGGGAGGGCCAGGAATCACCCCTCCACTTT
TRBV27	TRBJ2-3	.	.	CASSLSGHTDTQYF	TGTGCCAGCAGTTTAAGTGGCCACACAGATACGCAGTATTTT
TRBV28	TRBJ2-7	TRBD2	.	CASSLTSGSTREQYF	TGTGCCAGCAGCCTCACTAGCGGGAGTACGCGAGAGCAGTACTTC
TRBV4-1	TRBJ2-2	.	.	CASGQGGTGELFF	TGCGCCAGCGGGCAGGGTGGCACCGGGGAGCTGTTTTTT
TRBV19	TRBJ1-2	TRBD1	.	CASIESGTDYGYTF	TGTGCCAGTATCGAATCCGGGACAGACTATGGCTACACCTTC
TRBV4-1	TRBJ2-1	TRBD2	.	CASSPGLAEYNEQFF	TGCGCCAGCAGCCCCGGACTAGCGGAGTACAATGAGCAGTTCTTC
TRBV7-9	TRBJ2-1	.	.	CASSFGGSVEQFF	TGTGCCAGCAGCTTTGGCGGGTCGGTTGAGCAGTTCTTC
TRBV7-9	TRBJ2-7	.	.	CASSSRQSYEQYF	TGTGCCAGCAGCTCAAGACAGTCCTACGAGCAGTACTTC
TRBV9	TRBJ2-5	TRBD2	once	CASSVGGATSEQETQYF	TGTGCCAGCAGCGTAGGGGGGGCGACTAGCGAGCAAGAGACCCAGTACTTC
TRBV28	TRBJ2-7	.	.	CASSWSYEQYF	TGTGCCAGCAGTTGGAGCTACGAGCAGTACTTC
TRBV6-1	TRBJ2-7	TRBD1	once	CASTGTGYYEQYF	TGTGCCAGCACCGGGACAGGGTACTACGAGCAGTACTTC
TRBV4-1	TRBJ2-7	TRBD1	.	CASSQGQGAPFYEQYF	TGCGCCAGCAGCCAAGGACAGGGGGCTCCATTCTACGAGCAGTACTTC
TRBV10-3	TRBJ1-2	.	.	CAISDPSARYGYTF	TGTGCCATCAGTGACCCCAGCGCCCGCTATGGCTACACCTTC
TRBV6-5	TRBJ2-3	.	.	CASSYYPGGPTDTQYF	TGTGCCAGCAGTTACTACCCCGGGGGGCCGACAGATACGCAGTATTTT
TRBV7-8	TRBJ2-1	.	once	CASSLVGGVVSYNEQFF	TGTGCCAGCAGCTTAGTAGGTGGGGTTGTGTCCTACAATGAGCAGTTCTTC
TRBV6-5	TRBJ1-6	.	few	CASSPIREKISPLHF	TGTGCCAGCAGTCCGATCCGGGAGAAGATTTCACCCCTCCACTTT
TRBV4-1	TRBJ2-5	TRBD1	.	CASSHLQGEETQYF	TGCGCCAGCAGCCACCTTCAGGGGGAAGAGACCCAGTACTTC
TRBV4-1	TRBJ2-2	.	.	CASSQRMSAGELFF	TGCGCCAGCAGCCAGAGGATGAGCGCCGGGGAGCTGTTTTTT
TRBV6-6	TRBJ1-5	.	.	CASRGDGHNQPQHF	TGTGCCAGCAGGGGGGATGGTCACAATCAGCCCCAGCATTTT
TRBV6-6	TRBJ2-5	.	.	CASSYGQPRYQETQYF	TGTGCCAGCAGTTACGGGCAGCCTAGGTACCAAGAGACCCAGTACTTC
TRBV27	TRBJ2-2	.	.	CASTQEGQHTGELFF	TGTGCCAGCACCCAGGAGGGACAGCACACCGGGGAGCTGTTTTTT
TRBV4-3	TRBJ1-2	.	.	CASSQDPDSNYGYTF	TGCGCCAGCAGCCAAGATCCAGATTCTAACTATGGCTACACCTTC
TRBV4-2	TRBJ2-1	TRBD2	.	CASSQTGTSGMNGRNEQFF	TGTGCCAGCAGCCAGACCGGGACTAGCGGGATGAACGGGCGGAATGAGCAGTTCTTC
TRBV7-9	TRBJ1-4	.	.	CASSQMGLGSVNEKLFF	TGTGCCAGCAGCCAAATGGGACTGGGGAGCGTTAATGAAAAACTGTTTTTT
TRBV19	TRBJ2-7	TRBD1	.	CASSIGDRSTTEQYF	TGTGCCAGTAGTATAGGGGACAGAAGCACTACCGAGCAGTACTTC
TRBV5-1	TRBJ2-3	TRBD1	.	CASSPRQGAGTDTQYF	TGCGCCAGCAGCCCCAGACAGGGGGCGGGCACAGATACGCAGTATTTT
TRBV13	TRBJ2-1	.	.	CASSRNRDEQFF	TGTGCCAGCAGCAGAAACAGGGATGAGCAGTTCTTC
TRBV19	TRBJ1-2	.	.	CASSPGPSGYTF	TGTGCCAGTAGTCCGGGGCCCTCAGGCTACACCTTC
TRBV10-2	TRBJ2-2	.	.	CASSDFWGRDTGELFF	TGCGCCAGCAGTGATTTTTGGGGGCGGGACACCGGGGAGCTGTTTTTT
TRBV28	TRBJ2-7	.	.	CASSPTYPSYEQYF	TGTGCCAGCAGTCCAACGTACCCCTCCTACGAGCAGTACTTC